This entry lists 13 T cell receptor beta chains sequenced from one sample in a study of glioma-infiltrating T cells. Amplification of TCR alpha and beta CDR3 regions from RNA used iRepertoire nested multiplex PCR. One entry per CDR3 protein results from TCRdb running MiXCR on the multiplex PCR reads. This table has some 4,700 distinct CDR3 sequences, 20% to 25% appearing once. The sample taken for sequencing was glioma tissue, nonneoplastic brain tissue, or PBMCs (not recorded which). All receptors derive from a human donor with low-grade glioma or glioblastoma, undergoing nonglioma brain surgery, or in good health (not recorded which).

Relative to its sample, this clonotype is medium-sized (0.01 to 0.1%). The rearrangement links TRBV7-9 to TRBJ1-5; D gene unclear. The CDR3 contains 13 residues. The germline CDR1 and CDR2 sequences are SEHNR and FQNEAQ (reference sequence). The V gene lost 1 base and the J gene lost 3 bases, with 4 bases spanning the gap. CDR3 nucleotide sequence: TGTGCCAGCAGCTTAGGGGACAATCAGCCCCAGCATTTT. Protein: CASSLGDNQPQHF.

By share, this clonotype counts as medium-sized (0.01 to 0.1%). This rearrangement joins TRBV18 to TRBJ1-5; D gene ambiguous. CDR1 and CDR2 (germline): KGHSH, LQKENI. The CDR3 covers 14 residues. V was cut by 10 bases and J by 5 bases, with 18 bases left in between. This CDR3 is CANTERGLDQPQHF. DNA of the CDR3: TGTGCCAACACGGAGAGAGGGCTCGATCAGCCCCAGCATTTT.

This clonotype was seen ten or more times. This sequence joins TRBV24-1 and TRBJ2-3; tentatively, D is TRBD2 (7 bases). V was cut by 5 bases and J by 1 base, with 18 bases left in between. Looked up from germline, CDR1 is KGHDR and CDR2 is SFDVKD. The length of the CDR3 is 17 residues. The DNA for the CDR3 is TGTGCCACCAGTGGGGGGGGGGCGGGACTTGGCACAGATACGCAGTATTTT. Protein product: CATSGGGAGLGTDTQYF.

This clonotype was seen ten or more times. Given a much more abundant clone one base away, this may be a read error. The chain couples TRBV6-1 to TRBJ2-3; 7 positions match TRBD2. Germline values: CDR1 MNHNS, CDR2 SASEGT. The CDR3 runs 17 residues. CDR3 region: CASSEGISGWGTDTQCF. CDR3 bases: TGTGCCAGCAGTGAAGGGATTAGCGGGTGGGGCACAGATACGCAGTGTTTT.

In its sample, this clonotype is medium-sized. CDR3 protein: CASSLSWGANQPQHF. The CDR3 DNA reads as TGTGCCAGCAGCCTAAGTTGGGGGGCCAATCAGCCCCAGCATTTT. The rearrangement joins TRBV7-2 to TRBJ1-5, with TRBD1 as a possible D gene (6 bases). The germline V gene has CDR1 SGHTA and CDR2 FQGNSA. V lost 5 bases and J 3 bases, leaving 14 bases between the germline ends. The CDR3 contains 15 residues.

The rearrangement joins TRBV2 to TRBJ2-7; D gene ambiguous. Germline CDR1 and CDR2: SNHLY and FYNNEI. Trimming shortened V by 4 bases and J by 4 bases, and 11 bases separated the two germline ends. The CDR3 is 13 residues long. Written as DNA, the CDR3 is TGTGCCAGCAGTGCACATTTCAAGTACGAGCAGTACTTC. It yields the protein CASSAHFKYEQYF. Variable domain in full (rest from reference TRBV2 and TRBJ2-7): EPEVTQTPSHQVTQMGQEVILRCVPISNHLYFYWYRQILGQKVEFLVSFYNNEISEKSEIFDDQFSVERPDGSNFTLKIRSTKLEDSAMYFCASSAHFKYEQYFGPGTRLTVT.

This clonotype was detected ten times or more. The J gene is TRBJ2-7, the V gene TRBV5-6; D gene uncertain. The CDR3 runs to 12 residues. The germline V gene has CDR1 SGHDT and CDR2 YYEEEE. Trimming pared 0 bases from V and 6 bases from J, leaving 7 bases between. CDR3 coding DNA: TGTGCCAGCAGCTTGGCACAGCGCGAGCAGTACGTC. Amino acid sequence: CASSLAQREQYV.

Concerning this clonotype: This may be a read error: a much more frequent sequence differs by one nucleotide. V is TRBV11-2 and J is TRBJ2-3; D gene unclear. The germline V and J ends were trimmed by 5 bases and 4 bases, with 10 bases remaining between them. Germline CDR1 and CDR2: SGHAT and FQNNGV. The CDR3 has 13 amino acids. CDR3 nucleotide sequence: TGTGCCAGCAGCCCTAGGGCCGCAGATACGCAGTATTTT. It yields the protein CASSPRAADTQYF.

This clonotype is medium-sized (0.01 to 0.1%) within its sample. This rearrangement joins TRBV28 to TRBJ2-3; perhaps TRBD1 as D (6 bases). Germline assignment: CDR1 MDHEN and CDR2 SYDVKM. The CDR3 loop spans 15 amino acids. Between the trimmed V and J ends, which lost 0 bases and 5 bases, there was a span of 12 bases. The CDR3 spells CASSLWGTSGDTQYF. Here the CDR3 DNA reads TGTGCCAGCAGTTTATGGGGGACATCCGGAGATACGCAGTATTTT.

In this sample, this clonotype turned up many times. V is TRBV5-1 and J is TRBJ2-7; TRBD1 agrees at 7 bases. V trimming: 5 bases; J trimming: 6 bases; junction bases outside the gene matches: 14. The CDR3 length is 15 residues. CDR1 and CDR2 (germline): SGHRS, YFSETQ. The CDR3 nucleotides are TGCGCCAGCAGACCCGACAGGGAAAGTTTAGGCGAGCAGTACTTC. This codes for CASRPDRESLGEQYF. Complete variable domain (other parts from reference TRBV5-1 and TRBJ2-7): KAGVTQTPRYLIKTRGQQVTLSCSPISGHRSVSWYQQTPGQGLQFLFEYFSETQRNKGNFPGRFSGRQFSNSRSEMNVSTLELGDSALYLCASRPDRESLGEQYFGPGTRLTVT.

This clonotype was found many times. The chain combines TRBV30 with TRBJ1-1, with 7 bases matching TRBD1. The CDR3 is made up of 13 amino acids. V shed 4 bases, J shed 4 bases, and the junction held 6 bases outside the gene matches. The germline V gene has CDR1 GTSNPN and CDR2 SVGIG (reference sequence). The CDR3 DNA follows: TGTGCCTGGACGGGACAGCCGAGCACTGAAGCTTTCTTT. This codes for CAWTGQPSTEAFF.

Points on this clonotype: A much larger clone differs by one base, so this may be a read error. J is TRBJ2-4 and V is TRBV12-3 or TRBV12-4; the D gene is possibly TRBD1 (6 bases). The CDR3 extends over 13 amino acids. With 4 bases removed from V and 9 bases from J, the gap between germline ends came to 13 bases. Here the CDR3 reads CASSSHRETIQYF. DNA of the CDR3: TGTGCCAGCAGTTCTCACAGGGAGACCATTCAGTACTTC.

Within the sample, this clonotype is medium-sized. CDR3 loop: CASSQYRGGNQPQHF. CDR3 nucleotides: TGCGCCAGCAGCCAATACAGGGGAGGAAATCAGCCCCAGCATTTT. The chain has TRBV4-1 and TRBJ1-5, with 7 bases identical to TRBD1. V shed 2 bases and J 4 bases; nucleotides not matched to a gene: 5. Per the germline V gene, CDR1 is MGHRA and CDR2 is YSYEKL. CDR3 length: 15 residues.